This TCR beta chain was recovered during a study of blood T cell repertoires in COVID-19. Background on the study: Both acute and convalescent COVID-19 samples were obtained from the United States, Italy and Spain. T cells, B-cell-depleted T cells, or PBMCs provided the cDNA or gDNA that served as material.

Per the study methods: Quantification of nucleated cells was approximated via reference gene primer amplification. Libraries were prepared by immunoSEQ multiplex PCR; TCRdb keeps only in-frame clonotypes and omits some of them. That table gives V, J and clone size, and the DNA gave D and trimming. The sample shows approximately 270,000 clones, 85% to 90% of them seen only once. V gave up 4 bases and J gave up 5 bases, with 8 bases separating them. The CDR3 is 12 residues long. Germline V lookup: CDR1 LGHDT, CDR2 YNNKEL (reference sequence). The clonotype originates from a man older than 75 with acute or convalescent COVID-19. Sequencing used peripheral blood. This chain connects TRBV3-1 (or the pseudogene TRBV3-2) to TRBJ2-5; a possible D gene is TRBD2 (6 bases). CDR3 sequence: CASSRSGETQYF. The CDR3 nucleotides are TGTGCCAGCAGCCGAAGCGGGGAGACCCAGTACTTC.